This TCR beta chain was obtained from a study of glioma-infiltrating T cells. The iRepertoire nested amplicon-rescue multiplex PCR amplified TCR alpha and beta CDR3s from RNA. TCRdb re-derived calls from the multiplex PCR reads in MiXCR, one entry per CDR3 protein. The sample holds over 70,000 distinct CDR3 sequences, 23% seen once. V was trimmed by 5 bases and J by 5 bases, leaving 16 bases between them. Germline values: CDR1 MNHNS, CDR2 SASEGT. The length of the CDR3 is 14 residues. This clonotype was seen repeatedly, ten times or more. The V gene is TRBV6-1, the J gene TRBJ2-7, with D maybe TRBD1 (6 bases). This TCR was recovered from a human donor with low-grade glioma or glioblastoma, undergoing nonglioma brain surgery, or in good health (not recorded which). The sequenced sample consisted of glioma tissue, nonneoplastic brain tissue, or PBMCs (not recorded which). This CDR3 is CASSSTGRWNEQYF. DNA for the CDR3: TGTGCCAGCAGTTCTACAGGGAGATGGAACGAGCAGTACTTC.